Listed here are 11 T cell receptor beta chains from one sample, sequenced in a study of T cells in Graves' hyperthyroidism and ophthalmopathy. Amplified regions were TCR beta CDR3 sequences from RNA transcripts. An initial round of RT-PCR targeting the TCR CDR3 relied on the HTBI primer set. TCRdb processed the multiplex PCR reads anew with MiXCR; each CDR3 protein has one entry. This sample has under 400,000 distinct CDR3 sequences; roughly 18% occur once, and the top ten carry around 54%. The sequencing input was blood. The source is a woman in her forties or fifties with Graves' hyperthyroidism.

The table lists this clonotype with a few counts. CDR3 DNA sequence: TGTGCCAGCAGTTTATCGGGGGTGGATGGCTACACCTTC. Translation: CASSLSGVDGYTF. The chain combines TRBV12-3 or TRBV12-4 with TRBJ1-2, with a possible D match to TRBD1 (5 bases). The V and J ends lost 2 bases and 6 bases respectively, with 10 bases between them. This CDR3 has 13 residues.

This clonotype was counted at least ten times. The chain couples TRBV2 to TRBJ2-1; the D gene is possibly TRBD2 (5 bases). This CDR3 is 14 amino acids long. Germline values: CDR1 SNHLY, CDR2 FYNNEI. Trimming left V 9 bases short and J 3 bases short, with 15 bases between. The CDR3 coding sequence is TGTGCCAGTGGAAGTCCCGGAGGCTACAATGAGCAGTTCTTC. Its protein product is CASGSPGGYNEQFF.

The rearrangement joins TRBV5-1 to TRBJ2-7, with D possibly being TRBD2 (6 bases). Deletions cut 0 bases from V and 2 bases from J, with 12 bases between. In germline, CDR1 is SGHRS, CDR2 YFSETQ. The CDR3 extends over 15 amino acids. CDR3 sequence (DNA): TGCGCCAGCAGCTTGGAGGCTCGGGGGACCTACGAGCAGTACTTC. It yields the protein CASSLEARGTYEQYF. Complete variable domain (other parts from reference TRBV5-1 and TRBJ2-7): KAGVTQTPRYLIKTRGQQVTLSCSPISGHRSVSWYQQTPGQGLQFLFEYFSETQRNKGNFPGRFSGRQFSNSRSEMNVSTLELGDSALYLCASSLEARGTYEQYFGPGTRLTVT.

The rearrangement links TRBV19 to TRBJ1-5; D may be TRBD1 (5 bases). The V end lost 5 bases, the J end lost 5 bases, and 10 bases lay between the germline ends. The CDR3 loop spans 13 amino acids. Germline-derived CDR1 and CDR2 are LNHDA and SQIVND (reference sequence). The CDR3 reads CASSPDSHQPQHF. DNA for the CDR3: TGTGCCAGTAGTCCTGACAGTCATCAGCCCCAGCATTTT.

The sample holds a few counts of this clonotype. V gene TRBV20-1 combines with J gene TRBJ2-1; TRBD1 matches 7 bases. The CDR3 length is 16 residues. Germline lookup yields CDR1 DFQATT and CDR2 SNEGSKA (reference sequence). J gave up 7 bases and V 0 bases, and 12 bases lay outside the gene matches. CDR3 bases: TGCAGTGCTAGAGATTGGACAGGCGGAACCGGGAATGAGCAGTTCTTC. Translation: CSARDWTGGTGNEQFF.

Remarks on this clonotype: A much larger clonotype is one base distant, so this may be a read error. The CDR3 does not end in the conserved phenylalanine or tryptophan, so this is likely a read error. CDR3 coding DNA: TGTGCCAGCAGCCAAGACAGGGGCGCGTACGAGCAGTACCTC. As protein: CASSQDRGAYEQYL. The chain couples TRBV6-2 or TRBV6-3 to TRBJ2-7; 8 bases match TRBD1. The CDR3 extends over 14 amino acids. CDR1 and CDR2 from the germline V gene are MNHEY and SVGEGT. The V and J ends lost 6 bases and 4 bases, in that order; junction bases with no gene match: 8.

This sequence joins TRBV6-2 or TRBV6-3 and TRBJ2-3, with a tentative D call TRBD2 (7 bases). Germline loops: CDR1 MNHEY, CDR2 SVGEGT. V lost 0 bases, J lost 1 base, and 11 bases lay in between. The CDR3 contains 16 residues. DNA for the CDR3: TGTGCCAGCAGTTACTCGGGGGCGGGAGGCACAGATACGCAGTATTTT. Amino acids: CASSYSGAGGTDTQYF.

This clonotype was counted ten times or more. The V gene is TRBV28, the J gene TRBJ1-2; perhaps TRBD1 as D (5 bases). The CDR3 is made up of 13 amino acids. In germline, CDR1 is MDHEN, CDR2 SYDVKM. The ends were cut back, 4 bases at V and 4 bases at J, with 10 bases in the middle. The CDR3, as DNA: TGTGCCAGCAGTTCACAAGGGGCCTATGGCTACACCTTC. Translation gives CASSSQGAYGYTF.

The chain carries TRBV20-1 and TRBJ1-2; D gene unclear. Germline V lookup: CDR1 DFQATT, CDR2 SNEGSKA (reference sequence). Trimming took 0 bases from V and 2 from J, leaving 13 bases between them. This CDR3 spans 15 amino acids. The CDR3 sequence: CSARDPGKSNYGYTF. As DNA, the CDR3 is TGCAGTGCTAGAGATCCGGGAAAATCAAACTATGGCTACACCTTC.

The chain carries TRBV20-1 and TRBJ1-1; D uncertain. Germline loops: CDR1 DFQATT, CDR2 SNEGSKA (reference sequence). CDR3 length equals 13 residues. V dropped 1 base and J dropped 6 bases, with 12 bases sitting between them. The CDR3 sequence: CSARVPLGAEAFF. The CDR3 DNA follows: TGCAGTGCTAGAGTCCCTCTCGGCGCTGAAGCTTTCTTT.

The rearrangement joins TRBV28 to TRBJ1-4; TRBD1 matches at 8 bases. V was clipped by 6 bases and J by 8 bases; unmatched bases: 8. There are 14 residues in the CDR3. Germline V CDR1 and CDR2: MDHEN, SYDVKM. The CDR3 nucleotides are TGTGCCAGCAGCTCGGACAGGGTTGAGGAAAAACTGTTTTTT. It translates to CASSSDRVEEKLFF.